This T cell receptor (beta chain) was captured by sequencing in a study of cytomegalovirus exposure and HLA in healthy donors. The V and J ends lost 3 bases and 2 bases respectively, with 9 bases between them. CDR1 MNHNS and CDR2 SASEGT come from the germline V gene. The CDR3 runs 14 residues. Participants comprised healthy donors of bone marrow. Notes on the study in general: Using the classifier, cytomegalovirus status was reportedly diagnosed with high specificity and sensitivity. An analysis done earlier found most TCR beta V segments productive about 87% or about 30% of the time.

PCR primers comprised 60 Vbeta and 13 Jbeta primers. Here immunoSEQ multiplex PCR was the method, and the copy in TCRdb shows in-frame clones only, minus some. The sample includes about 140,000 clones, over 60% of them seen just once. With regard to this clone: The antigen is unknown.

This TCR came from a female donor in good health and CMV-seronegative. The sequenced sample consisted of PBMCs. The rearrangement links TRBV6-1 to TRBJ2-3; D is unresolved. The CDR3 loop is CASSDALNTDTQYF. The CDR3 DNA is TGTGCCAGCAGTGACGCTCTAAACACAGATACGCAGTATTTT.